These 26 T cell receptor beta chains share one sample of origin, sequenced in a study of T cells in women clearing cervical HPV infection. Sequencing was performed with immunoSEQ multiplex PCR; in TCRdb, only in-frame clones are kept and a portion is missing. The repertoire table contains tens of thousands of clones. Sequenced: blood buffy coat. These receptors were taken from a woman aged 18 to 75 with a cervical HPV16 infection that either progressed to CIN3+ or cleared (not recorded which).

To note about this clone: The CDR3 is cut off 3 residues early in the read; its end comes from the germline J gene. V and J are TRBV2 and TRBJ2-1, with 7 bases that match TRBD1. The CDR3 is made up of 14 amino acids. Germline CDR1 reads SNHLY; CDR2 reads FYNNEI. J was trimmed by 8 bases and V by 1 base; bases with no gene match: 5. Partial CDR3 DNA: TGTGCCAGCAGTGAAGAAAACAGGGGATATGAG. This sequence encodes CASSEENRGYE. The CDR3 reads in full as CASSEENRGYEQFF.

On this clone itself: With the read ending 3 residues before the CDR3 end, the germline J gene is used to fill in that end. V and J are TRBV5-1 and TRBJ1-4; 8 bases map to TRBD1. The CDR3 totals 15 residues. CDR1 SGHRS and CDR2 YFSETQ come from the germline V gene. V lost 3 bases, J lost 4 bases, and 5 bases stayed unmatched. The sequenced part of the CDR3 DNA is TGCGCCAGCAGCTCCACAGGGGGTCTTAATGAAAAA. Translation gives CASSSTGGLNEK. The CDR3, in full, reads CASSSTGGLNEKLFF.

Comments on this clone: The read falls 3 residues short of the CDR3 end, and the missing part is taken from the germline J gene. This rearrangement joins TRBV29-1 to TRBJ2-7; D unresolved. Trimming removed 0 bases from V and 6 bases from J, with 12 bases in between. The germline gives CDR1 SQVTM, CDR2 ANQGSEA. The CDR3 is 13 residues long. The part of the CDR3 DNA that was read is TGCAGCGTTGAAGACCGTACTTCTAGCGAG. Translation: CSVEDRTSSE. The full-length CDR3 reads as CSVEDRTSSEQYF.

Points on this clone: The read is 3 residues too short to cover the CDR3 end, so that end is filled in from the germline J gene. The V gene is TRBV5-4, the J gene TRBJ2-7, with a possible D match to TRBD1 (6 bases). CDR1 SGHNT and CDR2 YYREEE come from the germline V gene (reference sequence). V was pared by 1 base and J by 3 bases, with 8 bases between. CDR3 length: 13 residues. CDR3 bases read: TGTGCCAGCAGCTTGCAGGGGATCTACGAG. Amino acids: CASSLQGIYE. The CDR3 reads in full as CASSLQGIYEQYF.

Note on this clone: The read ends 3 residues before the CDR3 terminus; that terminus is restored from the germline J gene. The chain joins TRBV20-1 to TRBJ2-2; D unclear. This CDR3 is 14 amino acids long. CDR1 is DFQATT, CDR2 SNEGSKA, per germline (reference sequence). V lost 1 base and J lost 4, with 10 bases in between. CDR3 amino acids: CSARGQEFTGELFF. The CDR3 DNA, read in part, is TGCAGTGCTAGAGGGCAGGAATTCACCGGGGAG.

As regards this clone: The sequence runs out 3 residues before the end of the CDR3; the remainder is reconstructed from the germline J gene. The rearrangement links TRBV20-1 to TRBJ1-1, with a weak D call TRBD1 (5 bases). V was pared by 0 bases and J by 7 bases, with 21 bases between. Germline-derived CDR1 and CDR2 are DFQATT and SNEGSKA (reference sequence). The CDR3 sequence is 16 residues long. Incomplete CDR3 DNA: TGCAGTGCTAGAGATATTACGGGGGGGGGTGGTGATGAA. It yields the protein CSARDITGGGGDE. The CDR3 in its entirety is CSARDITGGGGDEAFF.

Notes on this clone: The CDR3 goes on 3 residues after the read ends, and that part is filled in from the germline J gene. The chain is built from TRBV5-1 and TRBJ1-4, with 11 bases identical to TRBD1. The germline V gene encodes CDR1 SGHRS and CDR2 YFSETQ. The CDR3 contains 14 residues. V lost 7 bases to trimming and J lost 7 bases; unmatched junction nucleotides: 6. The CDR3 sequence is CASRDRGVGEKLFF. Incomplete CDR3 DNA: TGCGCCAGCCGGGACAGGGGGGTTGGTGAAAAA.

With respect to this clone: The read terminates 3 residues ahead of where the CDR3 ends, so the germline J gene completes it. This chain uses TRBV6-1 with TRBJ1-2; a possible D gene is TRBD1 (6 bases). The V gene lost 3 bases and the J gene lost 7 bases, with 21 bases spanning the gap. Germline V CDR1 and CDR2: MNHNS, SASEGT. The CDR3 contains 16 residues. The CDR3 sequence: CASSDSPRGGRIGYTF. CDR3 DNA (partial): TGTGCCAGCAGTGATTCCCCTAGGGGGGGCCGGATTGGC.

A note on this clone: The sequence runs out 3 residues before the end of the CDR3; the remainder is reconstructed from the germline J gene. The chain employs TRBV7-8 and TRBJ1-1; D possibly corresponds to TRBD1 (5 bases). CDR3 length equals 14 residues. The germline gives CDR1 SGHVS, CDR2 FQNEAQ. V lost 2 bases to trimming and J lost 5 bases, with 12 bases between them. The CDR3 DNA, read in part, is TGTGCCAGCAGCTTATCGGGGGGGGGAACTGAA. Amino acid sequence: CASSLSGGGTE. The whole CDR3 protein is CASSLSGGGTEAFF.

As for this clone: Read data end 3 residues before the CDR3 end; the end is taken from the germline J gene. The gene calls are TRBV2 and TRBJ1-2, with 8 bases aligning to TRBD1. CDR1 and CDR2 from the germline V gene are SNHLY and FYNNEI. This CDR3 has 13 residues. The covered CDR3 bases are TGTGCCAGCAGCGTCGACAGGGGCGGAGGC. Translating gives CASSVDRGGG. The full CDR3 protein reads CASSVDRGGGYTF. The variable domain in full, completed from reference TRBV2 and TRBJ1-2, reads EPEVTQTPSHQVTQMGQEVILRCVPISNHLYFYWYRQILGQKVEFLVSFYNNEISEKSEIFDDQFSVERPDGSNFTLKIRSTKLEDSAMYFCASSVDRGGGYTFGSGTRLTVV.

CDR3 region: CASVRRGPIEQFF. Incomplete CDR3 DNA: TGTGCCAGCGTTAGGCGGGGGCCAATTGAG. The chain carries TRBV7-2 and TRBJ2-1; TRBD2 might be the D (7 bases). The CDR3 is cut off 3 residues early in the read; its end comes from the germline J gene. V lost 8 bases and J 9 bases, leaving 17 bases between the germline ends. The CDR3 totals 13 residues. From germline, CDR1 is SGHTA and CDR2 FQGNSA.

Comments on this clone: The CDR3 end is not reached by the read, which stops 3 residues before it; the germline J gene fills it in. V gene TRBV19 combines with J gene TRBJ1-5, with 10 bases aligning to TRBD1. The CDR3 is 16 residues long. CDR1 LNHDA and CDR2 SQIVND come from the germline V gene (reference sequence). J gave up 2 bases and V 5 bases, and 6 bases lay outside the gene matches. The CDR3 region is CASSETGGGRNQPQHF. The part of the CDR3 DNA that was read is TGTGCCAGTAGTGAGACAGGGGGCGGACGCAATCAGCCC.

Worth noting for this clone: The CDR3 end is not reached by the read, which stops 3 residues before it; the germline J gene fills it in. The chain is built from TRBV5-4 and TRBJ2-5, with a tentative D call TRBD1 (6 bases). The CDR3 spans 15 residues. Deletions cut 7 bases from V and 1 base from J, with 17 bases between. The V gene's germline CDR1 is SGHNT and CDR2 YYREEE (reference sequence). The CDR3: CASAIDRTLQETQYF. The CDR3 bases that were read are TGTGCCAGCGCGATCGACAGGACCCTCCAAGAGACC.

Concerning this clone itself: The read ends 3 residues early relative to the CDR3; the germline J gene fills the gap. The chain uses TRBV7-9 and TRBJ1-1, with TRBD1 as a possible D gene (6 bases). The length of the CDR3 is 13 residues. From germline, CDR1 is SEHNR and CDR2 FQNEAQ (reference sequence). V was cut by 0 bases and J by 6 bases, with 8 bases left in between. Incomplete CDR3 DNA: TGTGCCAGCAGCTTAGCCAGGACAGCTGAA. Translating gives CASSLARTAE. The full CDR3 reads CASSLARTAEAFF. Supplemented by reference TRBV7-9 and TRBJ1-1, the full variable domain reads DTGVSQNPRHKITKRGQNVTFRCDPISEHNRLYWYRQTLGQGPEFLTYFQNEAQLEKSRLLSDRFSAERPKGSFSTLEIQRTEQGDSAMYLCASSLARTAEAFFGQGTRLTVV.

As regards this clone: Read data end 3 residues before the CDR3 end; the end is taken from the germline J gene. The genes are TRBV4-1 and TRBJ2-1, with D uncertain. V was trimmed by 2 bases and J by 0 bases, leaving 17 bases between them. The CDR3 spans 18 residues. Germline CDR1 is MGHRA and CDR2 is YSYEKL. The CDR3 DNA, read in part, is TGCGCCAGCAGCCAAATCGATCTCGTCCCCAGCTCCTACAATGAG. Protein: CASSQIDLVPSSYNE. The whole CDR3 is CASSQIDLVPSSYNEQFF.

With respect to this clone: The sequence runs out 3 residues before the end of the CDR3; the remainder is reconstructed from the germline J gene. The chain carries TRBV7-6 and TRBJ1-2; 8 nucleotides line up with TRBD1. J was trimmed by 5 bases and V by 1 base; bases with no gene match: 0. Germline V lookup: CDR1 SGHVS, CDR2 FNYEAQ. This CDR3 is built from 13 residues. The CDR3 bases that were read are TGTGCCAGCAGCTTAGGACAGGGGTATGGC. It translates to CASSLGQGYG. The CDR3 reads in full as CASSLGQGYGYTF.

In the case of this clone: The read ends 3 residues early relative to the CDR3; the germline J gene fills the gap. This rearrangement joins TRBV5-6 to TRBJ1-2, with a possible D match to TRBD1 (6 bases). V dropped 1 base and J dropped 7 bases, with 11 bases sitting between them. The CDR3 covers 13 residues. Germline V gene data show CDR1 as SGHDT and CDR2 as YYEEEE. The covered CDR3 bases are TGTGCCAGCAGCTTGACAGGGTTTGTTGGC. Translation gives CASSLTGFVG. The full CDR3 protein is CASSLTGFVGYTF.

Points on this clone: The read is 3 residues too short to cover the CDR3 end, so that end is filled in from the germline J gene. The chain couples TRBV6-1 to TRBJ2-5, with 11 bases matching TRBD1. The CDR3 is 16 amino acids. Germline-derived CDR1 and CDR2 are MNHNS and SASEGT. Trimming cost V 1 base and J 4 bases; bases outside gene matches: 5. The CDR3 sequence: CASSEVRGTGGETQYF. The covered CDR3 bases are TGTGCCAGCAGTGAAGTACGCGGGACAGGGGGAGAGACC.

CDR3 DNA (partial): TGCAGTGCTATCGATTGGCGGGCCAAAGATACG. Translated: CSAIDWRAKDT. From start to end, the CDR3 is CSAIDWRAKDTQYF. The chain couples TRBV20-1 to TRBJ2-3; TRBD2 is a possible D gene (5 bases). The sequenced fragment ends 3 residues before the CDR3 boundary, so the rest is inferred from the germline J gene. V shed 4 bases and J shed 5 bases, with 16 bases lying between them. The CDR3 has 14 residues. Germline CDR1 is DFQATT and CDR2 is SNEGSKA (reference sequence).

In the case of this clone: The CDR3 end is not reached by the read, which stops 3 residues before it; the germline J gene fills it in. The chain uses TRBV7-6 and TRBJ2-3; TRBD2 matches at 8 bases. The CDR3 is 16 residues long. The V gene's germline CDR1 is SGHVS and CDR2 FNYEAQ. The junction had 5 bases not matched to a gene; V was cut back by 1 base and J by 2 bases. The DNA read from the CDR3 is TGTGCCAGCAGCTTAGTGCCGGGGGGGAACACAGATACG. Amino acids: CASSLVPGGNTDT. The whole CDR3 sequence reads CASSLVPGGNTDTQYF.

About this clone: The read terminates 3 residues ahead of where the CDR3 ends, so the germline J gene completes it. The chain links TRBV20-1 to TRBJ2-7; the match to TRBD1 covers 7 bases. CDR1 DFQATT and CDR2 SNEGSKA come from the germline V gene (reference sequence). The CDR3 runs to 13 residues. V lost 5 bases to trimming and J lost 4 bases; unmatched junction nucleotides: 8. CDR3 residues: CSALSGGWYEQYF. The DNA read from the CDR3 is TGCAGTGCTCTTTCAGGGGGTTGGTACGAG.

Concerning this clone: The CDR3 extends 3 residues past the end of the read, so its final part is completed from the germline J gene. This chain uses TRBV5-4 with TRBJ2-2; 9 bases fit TRBD1. The CDR3 runs to 15 residues. The germline gives CDR1 SGHNT, CDR2 YYREEE (reference sequence). The part of the CDR3 DNA that was read is TGTGCCAGCAGCACCTGGACAGGGGTGACCGAAAAG. It is translated as CASSTWTGVTEK. From start to end, the CDR3 is CASSTWTGVTEKLFF.

Comment on this clone: The read stops 3 residues short of the end of the CDR3; the missing end is completed from the germline J gene. The chain joins TRBV29-1 to TRBJ1-1; tentatively, D is TRBD1 (6 bases). The CDR3 is 14 residues long. Between the trimmed V and J ends, which lost 6 bases and 4 bases, there was a span of 18 bases. Germline loops: CDR1 SQVTM, CDR2 ANQGSEA. The CDR3: CSVPNREGGTEAFF. The sequenced CDR3 bases are TGCAGCGTCCCCAACAGGGAAGGGGGCACTGAA.

Remarks on this clone: The read ends 3 residues before the CDR3 terminus; that terminus is restored from the germline J gene. The chain has TRBV5-1 and TRBJ2-5; 9 nucleotides line up with TRBD2. The V segment lost 0 bases and the J segment 5 bases; nucleotides outside the gene matches: 8. The CDR3 runs 16 residues. Germline V lookup: CDR1 SGHRS, CDR2 YFSETQ. The CDR3 sequence: CASSLDGGRAGETQYF. CDR3 DNA, as far as it was read: TGCGCCAGCAGCTTGGATGGCGGGAGGGCCGGTGAGACC.

A remark on this clone: Read coverage stops 3 residues before the CDR3 terminus; the germline J gene supplies the remainder. The chain uses TRBV11-2 and TRBJ2-7, with D perhaps matching TRBD1 (6 bases). Germline CDR1 SGHAT, CDR2 FQNNGV. The CDR3 has 12 residues. V was clipped by 5 bases and J by 3 bases, with 8 bases between them. The CDR3 reads CASSKQGYEQYF. The covered CDR3 bases are TGTGCCAGCAGCAAACAGGGCTACGAG.

About this clone itself: The CDR3 goes on 3 residues after the read ends, and that part is filled in from the germline J gene. The V and J genes are TRBV7-2 and TRBJ1-1, with a tentative D call TRBD1 (5 bases). CDR3 length: 14 amino acids. The V gene's germline CDR1 is SGHTA and CDR2 FQGNSA. V dropped 4 bases and J dropped 1 base, with 10 bases sitting between them. This CDR3 reads CASSSLRGNTEAFF. The CDR3 DNA, read in part, is TGTGCCAGCAGCTCCCTGAGGGGGAACACTGAA. The full variable domain, rest sourced from reference TRBV7-2 and TRBJ1-1, is GAGVSQSPSNKVTEKGKDVELRCDPISGHTALYWYRQSLGQGLEFLIYFQGNSAPDKSGLPSDRFSAERTGGSVSTLTIQRTQQEDSAVYLCASSSLRGNTEAFFGQGTRLTVV.